The present entry profiles one T cell receptor (beta chain) with its context. The CDR3 has 13 residues. CDR1 is SNHLY, CDR2 FYNNEI, per germline. The ends lost 7 bases at V and 7 bases at J; junction bases unmatched: 9. This sample was taken from a study of T cell responses to AZD1222 COVID-19 vaccine. Repertoires were generated with immunoSEQ multiplex PCR, while TCRdb's copy carries only in-frame clones and drops some. The sample contains roughly 100,000 clones, less than 95% of which appear only once. This clonotype was sampled from an adult in good health. This chain joins TRBV2 and TRBJ2-7; 8 bases line up with TRBD2. Sequenced material: peripheral blood, taken on day 0 of AZD1222 vaccination. The CDR3 nucleotides read TGTGCCAGCACGGGGGGGGCACCTGGTGAGCAGTACTTC. This encodes CASTGGAPGEQYF.